This T cell receptor (beta chain) was captured in a study of response to subunit inactivated influenza vaccine. One entry per CDR3 protein, called by TCRdb with MiXCR from the RT-PCR reads. The sample carries over 400,000 distinct CDR3 sequences, over 9.5% recorded once. The CDR3 sequence is 14 residues long. Looked up from germline, CDR1 is SGHTA and CDR2 is FQGTGA. V lost 7 bases and J 9 bases, leaving 19 bases between the germline ends. This specimen consisted of PBMCs from blood, obtained 45 days after vaccination. V usage is TRBV7-3 and J usage is TRBJ2-1; a possible D gene is TRBD2 (7 bases). The clonotype comes from a man between 50 and 59 years old who received an inactivated influenza vaccine. The CDR3 bases are TGTGCCAGCAAAGAGGGGGGGCAGCGTGGTGAGCAGTTCTTC. It yields the protein CASKEGGQRGEQFF.